A single sample is the source of the 30 T cell receptor beta chains below, sequenced in a study of blood T cell repertoires in COVID-19. The table came from immunoSEQ multiplex PCR; TCRdb's copy has only in-frame clones and leaves some out. The sample lists over 110,000 clones; around three quarters were seen once. The sample consisted of peripheral blood. These receptors all stem from an elderly man with acute or convalescent COVID-19.

This clone was detected only a few times. The J gene is TRBJ2-2, the V gene TRBV7-3; no definite D call. Trimming cost V 6 bases and J 5 bases, with 10 bases left between them. The CDR3 is 13 amino acids. Germline values: CDR1 SGHTA, CDR2 FQGTGA. The CDR3 DNA follows: TGTGCCAGCAGTTTTACTGGTACCGGGGAGCTGTTTTTT. Translating gives CASSFTGTGELFF.

V usage is TRBV18 and J usage is TRBJ1-4; a possible D gene is TRBD1 (5 bases). V was shortened by 6 bases and J by 4 bases, with 12 bases between the two germline ends. Germline V gives CDR1 KGHSH, CDR2 LQKENI. The length of the CDR3 is 14 residues. The chain's CDR3 is CASSARAGNEKLFF. CDR3 nucleotides: TGTGCCAGCTCCGCCAGGGCCGGTAATGAAAAACTGTTTTTT.

J is TRBJ2-7 and V is TRBV11-3; D not certain. The CDR3 length is 13 residues. With 1 base removed from V and 5 bases from J, the gap between germline ends came to 9 bases. CDR1 is SGHNT and CDR2 is YENEEA in the germline V gene. The chain's CDR3 is CASSLAFPHEQYF. The CDR3 bases are TGTGCCAGCAGCTTAGCCTTCCCCCACGAGCAGTACTTC.

This clone occurred once. The V call is TRBV15, the J call TRBJ2-7, with D tentatively TRBD1 (5 bases). CDR3 length equals 15 residues. CDR1 is LNHNV, CDR2 YYDKDF, per germline (reference sequence). Trimming took off 0 bases at V and 0 bases at J, with 9 bases between the two ends. CDR3 sequence reads: CATSRDIGDSYEQYF. CDR3 bases: TGTGCCACCAGCAGAGACATAGGGGACTCCTACGAGCAGTACTTC. The full variable domain, its missing parts supplied by reference TRBV15 and TRBJ2-7, is DAMVIQNPRYQVTQFGKPVTLSCSQTLNHNVMYWYQQKSSQAPKLLFHYYDKDFNNEADTPDNFQSRRPNTSFCFLDIRSPGLGDTAMYLCATSRDIGDSYEQYFGPGTRLTVT.

The rearrangement uses TRBV7-8 and TRBJ1-1; D remains unclear. Trimming removed 3 bases at V and 1 base at J, with 6 bases between. The length of the CDR3 is 13 residues. Germline lookup yields CDR1 SGHVS and CDR2 FQNEAQ. The chain's CDR3 is CASSFYSNTEAFF. DNA for the CDR3: TGTGCCAGCAGCTTTTATTCGAACACTGAAGCTTTCTTT.

The chain has TRBV3-1 (or the pseudogene TRBV3-2) and TRBJ2-1; 14 bases match TRBD2. CDR3 length: 17 residues. Germline V gene sequence: CDR1 LGHDT, CDR2 YNNKEL (reference sequence). J was trimmed by 5 bases and V by 5 bases; bases with no gene match: 8. The CDR3 protein is CASSYRTSGGSDNEQFF. In DNA form, the CDR3 reads TGTGCCAGCAGCTATCGGACTAGCGGGGGGAGTGACAATGAGCAGTTCTTC.

This clone was found once. CDR3 sequence (DNA): TGTGCCAGCAGCTTCTCGACAGATAACACTGAAGCTTTCTTT. This gives the protein CASSFSTDNTEAFF. J is TRBJ1-1 and V is TRBV11-3; a weak D match, TRBD1 (5 bases). With 3 bases removed from V and 2 bases from J, the gap between germline ends came to 10 bases. Germline V gene data show CDR1 as SGHNT and CDR2 as YENEEA. CDR3 length equals 14 residues.

The chain combines TRBV4-3 with TRBJ2-1; the D is unclear. Deletions cut 0 bases from V and 9 bases from J, with 18 bases between. Germline V lookup: CDR1 LGHNA, CDR2 YSLEER. CDR3 length equals 16 residues. CDR3 DNA sequence: TGCGCCAGCAGCCAAGATTTTCAGGTCCCACACCTTGAGCAGTTCTTC. Translating gives CASSQDFQVPHLEQFF.

V usage is TRBV5-4 and J usage is TRBJ2-3, with D possibly being TRBD1 (5 bases). The ends were cut back, 2 bases at V and 3 bases at J, with 13 bases in the middle. CDR3 size: 15 residues. Germline V gene data show CDR1 as SGHNT and CDR2 as YYREEE (reference sequence). The CDR3: CASSFQGQMTDTQYF. DNA of the CDR3: TGTGCCAGCAGCTTTCAGGGTCAAATGACAGATACGCAGTATTTT. Full variable domain (remainder filled in from reference TRBV5-4 and TRBJ2-3): ETGVTQSPTHLIKTRGQQVTLRCSSQSGHNTVSWYQQALGQGPQFIFQYYREEENGRGNFPPRFSGLQFPNYSSELNVNALELDDSALYLCASSFQGQMTDTQYFGPGTRLTVL.

The V gene is TRBV29-1, the J gene TRBJ2-2; D remains ambiguous. This CDR3 region has 13 residues. The germline V gene has CDR1 SQVTM and CDR2 ANQGSEA. Trimming took off 4 bases at V and 1 base at J, with 7 bases between the two ends. CDR3 DNA: TGCAGCGTTGGACACCAGAACACCGGGGAGCTGTTTTTT. As protein: CSVGHQNTGELFF.

The rearrangement links TRBV28 to TRBJ2-3; possibly TRBD1 for D (6 bases). Trimming stripped 6 bases from V and 3 bases from J, with 19 bases between. In germline, CDR1 is MDHEN, CDR2 SYDVKM. CDR3 length equals 16 residues. In DNA form, the CDR3 reads TGTGCCAGCAGCAAGGCAGGGGCTCGGGATACAGATACGCAGTATTTT. Translated: CASSKAGARDTDTQYF.

The chain has TRBV24-1 and TRBJ1-5, with D perhaps matching TRBD1 (6 bases). Germline CDR1 is KGHDR and CDR2 is SFDVKD. The CDR3 loop spans 14 amino acids. V was trimmed by 6 bases and J by 6 bases, leaving 14 bases between them. The CDR3 is CATSPQGGAQPQHF. The CDR3 DNA reads as TGTGCCACCAGTCCCCAAGGGGGGGCTCAGCCCCAGCATTTT.

The chain is built from TRBV19 and TRBJ2-7, with 11 nucleotides matching TRBD1. Unmatched junction bases numbered 7, after V lost 8 bases and J lost 7 bases. The CDR3 runs 13 residues. Germline V gene sequence: CDR1 LNHDA, CDR2 SQIVND (reference sequence). The CDR3 DNA reads TGTGCCAGTGTTGGACAGGGGGCTCGGGAGCAGTACTTC. Encoded protein: CASVGQGAREQYF. The full variable domain, with the rest looked up from reference TRBV19 and TRBJ2-7, is DGGITQSPKYLFRKEGQNVTLSCEQNLNHDAMYWYRQDPGQGLRLIYYSQIVNDFQKGDIAEGYSVSREKKESFPLTVTSAQKNPTAFYLCASVGQGAREQYFGPGTRLTVT.

The chain recombines TRBV6-1 with TRBJ2-3, with D possibly being TRBD1 (5 bases). The CDR3 is made up of 15 amino acids. Germline V gives CDR1 MNHNS, CDR2 SASEGT. Trimming removed 0 bases from V and 2 bases from J, with 9 bases in between. CDR3: CASSEAGRVTDTQYF. The CDR3 region has the DNA TGTGCCAGCAGTGAAGCGGGCAGGGTCACAGATACGCAGTATTTT.

The sample holds one count of this clone. This chain connects TRBV19 to TRBJ1-1, with D maybe TRBD1 (5 bases). V lost 0 bases and J 4 bases, leaving 15 bases between the germline ends. Germline-derived CDR1 and CDR2 are LNHDA and SQIVND (reference sequence). This CDR3 spans 16 amino acids. This CDR3 reads CASSIEGGPKSTEAFF. In DNA form, the CDR3 reads TGTGCCAGTAGTATAGAGGGGGGTCCCAAGAGCACTGAAGCTTTCTTT.

The chain is built from TRBV5-4 and TRBJ2-7; TRBD1 agrees at 7 bases. Germline V gives CDR1 SGHNT, CDR2 YYREEE (reference sequence). The CDR3 runs 15 residues. V shed 4 bases, J shed 0 bases, and the junction held 7 bases outside the gene matches. In DNA form, the CDR3 reads TGTGCCAGCAGCCCGTCGACAGGGAGCTCCTACGAGCAGTACTTC. It yields the protein CASSPSTGSSYEQYF.

The chain recombines TRBV9 with TRBJ1-5, with TRBD1 as a possible D gene (6 bases). Germline V gene sequence: CDR1 SGDLS, CDR2 YYNGEE. The CDR3 has 13 residues. Deletions cut 4 bases from V and 7 bases from J, with 12 bases between. The CDR3 coding sequence is TGTGCCAGCAGCCTACAGGGAGGGCAGCCCCAGCATTTT. Translating it yields CASSLQGGQPQHF. Full variable domain (remainder filled in from reference TRBV9 and TRBJ1-5): DSGVTQTPKHLITATGQRVTLRCSPRSGDLSVYWYQQSLDQGLQFLIQYYNGEERAKGNILERFSAQQFPDLHSELNLSSLELGDSALYFCASSLQGGQPQHFGDGTRLSIL.

V is TRBV5-4 and J is TRBJ1-2; 7 bases are a match to TRBD1. V lost 7 bases and J lost 0; bases outside the gene matches: 3. This CDR3 has 13 amino acids. Germline CDR1 reads SGHNT; CDR2 reads YYREEE (reference sequence). The CDR3 protein is CASRGTANYGYTF. In nucleotides, the CDR3 is TGTGCCAGCCGGGGGACAGCTAACTATGGCTACACCTTC.

The chain recombines TRBV3-1 (or the pseudogene TRBV3-2) with TRBJ1-1; no firm D call. CDR1 and CDR2 (germline): LGHDT, YNNKEL (reference sequence). V was shortened by 3 bases and J by 5 bases, with 7 bases between the two germline ends. CDR3 length equals 12 residues. CDR3 in DNA: TGTGCCAGCAGCCAGGGGAGGACTGAAGCTTTCTTT. Translation gives CASSQGRTEAFF.

V gene TRBV28 combines with J gene TRBJ1-6; D is unresolved. This CDR3 region has 15 residues. CDR1 MDHEN and CDR2 SYDVKM come from the germline V gene. Trimming took off 2 bases at V and 4 bases at J, with 9 bases between the two ends. CDR3 residues: CASSLTRSYNSPLHF. The CDR3 DNA reads as TGTGCCAGCAGTTTAACGAGGTCTTATAATTCACCCCTCCACTTT.

This chain joins TRBV28 and TRBJ1-4; D possibly corresponds to TRBD1 (6 bases). The CDR3 totals 15 residues. Per the germline V gene, CDR1 is MDHEN and CDR2 is SYDVKM. V was clipped by 4 bases and J by 10 bases, with 19 bases between them. As DNA, the CDR3 is TGTGCCAGCAGTTCCGGATCAGGGGTTTGGGGAAAACTGTTTTTT. Its translation is CASSSGSGVWGKLFF.

V gene TRBV28 combines with J gene TRBJ2-7, with TRBD2 matching over 8 bases. The J segment lost 5 bases and the V segment lost 5 bases, leaving 11 bases of the junction unmatched. The CDR3 is made up of 15 amino acids. CDR1 is MDHEN and CDR2 is SYDVKM in the germline V gene. The CDR3 loop is CASSARRGASDEQYF. For the CDR3, the DNA is TGTGCCAGCAGTGCGCGGCGGGGGGCCTCGGACGAGCAGTACTTC. Based on the CDR3 plus reference TRBV28 and TRBJ2-7, the full variable domain is DVKVTQSSRYLVKRTGEKVFLECVQDMDHENMFWYRQDPGLGLRLIYFSYDVKMKEKGDIPEGYSVSREKKERFSLILESASTNQTSMYLCASSARRGASDEQYFGPGTRLTVT.

The chain combines TRBV27 with TRBJ2-7, with TRBD2 matching 10 bases. The trim removed 5 bases at V and 3 bases at J, leaving 7 bases unmatched. The CDR3 sequence is 15 residues long. Germline CDR1 is MNHEY and CDR2 is SMNVEV (reference sequence). CDR3 sequence reads: CASSPERGGNYEQYF. CDR3 in DNA: TGTGCCAGCAGTCCAGAGCGGGGGGGAAACTACGAGCAGTACTTC.

This clone was recorded once. The rearrangement joins TRBV5-8 to TRBJ1-4, with a possible D match to TRBD1 (6 bases). The CDR3 spans 15 residues. The germline V gene encodes CDR1 SGHTS and CDR2 YDEGEE. V lost 4 bases and J 7 bases, leaving 17 bases between the germline ends. The CDR3 reads CASSLVGGRGEKLFF. CDR3 DNA: TGTGCCAGCAGCCTGGTCGGGGGGCGCGGTGAAAAACTGTTTTTT.

V is TRBV7-2 and J is TRBJ1-3; 8 nucleotides line up with TRBD1. Germline lookup yields CDR1 SGHTA and CDR2 FQGNSA. V dropped 5 bases and J dropped 0; count of bases not matched to a gene: 9. The CDR3 runs 17 residues. CDR3 bases: TGTGCCAGCAGCCTCTTTGGGACAGGCCTCTCTGGAAACACCATATATTTT. Protein product: CASSLFGTGLSGNTIYF.

J is TRBJ1-4 and V is TRBV7-2, with TRBD1 as a possible D gene (5 bases). Germline CDR1 and CDR2: SGHTA and FQGNSA. Trimming left V 5 bases short and J 8 bases short, with 15 bases between. There are 14 residues in the CDR3. CDR3 coding DNA: TGTGCCAGCAGCCTCCGGACACGTCCAGAAAAACTGTTTTTT. It translates to CASSLRTRPEKLFF.

The V gene is TRBV5-6, the J gene TRBJ2-7, with D perhaps matching TRBD1 (6 bases). This CDR3 is built from 15 residues. V was pared by 3 bases and J by 6 bases, with 19 bases between. CDR1 is SGHDT and CDR2 is YYEEEE in the germline V gene. CDR3 nucleotide sequence: TGTGCCAGCAGCTCACAGGGCGGTCCCTCCCCCGAGCAGTACTTC. It encodes CASSSQGGPSPEQYF.

V usage is TRBV6-4 and J usage is TRBJ2-1; D gene unclear. Per germline, CDR1 MRHNA and CDR2 SNTAGT. The length of the CDR3 is 17 residues. The V end was cut by 2 bases, the J end by 0 bases, with 14 bases between. The CDR3 loop is CASSDVVQLGSYNEQFF. CDR3 coding DNA: TGTGCCAGCAGTGACGTCGTACAGTTAGGCTCCTACAATGAGCAGTTCTTC.

The chain has TRBV7-3 and TRBJ2-7; D is possibly TRBD1 (5 bases). The CDR3 totals 13 residues. Trimming stripped 5 bases from V and 3 bases from J, with 11 bases between. Per the germline V gene, CDR1 is SGHTA and CDR2 is FQGTGA. This chain's CDR3 is CASSRDRHYEQYF. CDR3 DNA sequence: TGTGCCAGCAGCCGCGACAGACACTACGAGCAGTACTTC.

This chain joins TRBV19 and TRBJ1-2; D ambiguous. V lost 6 bases to trimming and J lost 2 bases, with 10 bases between them. The CDR3 extends over 13 amino acids. The germline V gene encodes CDR1 LNHDA and CDR2 SQIVND (reference sequence). The chain's CDR3 is CASSAGFNYGYTF. CDR3 sequence (DNA): TGTGCCAGTAGCGCAGGTTTCAACTATGGCTACACCTTC.